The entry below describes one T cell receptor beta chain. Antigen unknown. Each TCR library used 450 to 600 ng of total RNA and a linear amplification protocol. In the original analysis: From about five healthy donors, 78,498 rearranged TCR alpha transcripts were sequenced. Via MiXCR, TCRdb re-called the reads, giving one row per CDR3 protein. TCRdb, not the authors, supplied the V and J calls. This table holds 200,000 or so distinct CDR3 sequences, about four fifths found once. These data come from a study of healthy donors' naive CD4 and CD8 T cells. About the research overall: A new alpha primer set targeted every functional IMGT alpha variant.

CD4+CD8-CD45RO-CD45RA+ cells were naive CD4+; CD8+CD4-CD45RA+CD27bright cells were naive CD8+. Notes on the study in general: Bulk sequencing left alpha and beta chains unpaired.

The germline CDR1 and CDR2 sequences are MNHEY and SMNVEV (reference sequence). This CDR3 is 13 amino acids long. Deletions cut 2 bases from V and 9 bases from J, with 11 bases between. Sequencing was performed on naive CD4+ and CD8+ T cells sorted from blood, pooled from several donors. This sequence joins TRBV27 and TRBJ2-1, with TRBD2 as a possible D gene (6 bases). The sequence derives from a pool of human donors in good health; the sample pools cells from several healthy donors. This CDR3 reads CASSLVGLGEQFF. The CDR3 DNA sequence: TGTGCCAGCAGTTTAGTGGGACTTGGTGAGCAGTTCTTC.